This TCR beta chain was sequenced in a study of spatial heterogeneity in lung cancer. As for the study in general: Each distinct TCR and UMI combination averaged more than ten appearances in raw reads. Points from the study as a whole: The number of expanded tumor alpha and beta chains correlated with mutation number. The estimate shows that only about 7% of tumor T cells were covered for alpha and around 14% for beta chains.

This clonotype was seen a handful of times. Its antigen is not known. The size of this beta chain means little, since it is a stray read in a library made for alpha chains. V was trimmed by 4 bases and J by 2 bases, leaving 20 bases between them. This CDR3 is 17 amino acids long. Germline V gives CDR1 SGDLS, CDR2 YYNGEE. Time point denoted: sample taken at primary tumor resection. There were 75 or so donors, all of them untreated patients with early-stage non-small cell lung cancer. Tumor, nontumor lung or frozen PBMC supplied whole RNA that was sequenced unsorted. Via MiXCR, TCRdb re-called the 5' RACE reads, giving one row per CDR3 protein. The table has 9,100 or so distinct CDR3 sequences, approximately 50% seen once.

This clonotype was obtained from a female donor with early-stage non-small cell lung cancer. Source: lung tumor tissue, taken at surgery. The rearrangement uses TRBV9 and TRBJ2-3; tentative D call: TRBD2 (6 bases). As DNA, the CDR3 is TGTGCCAGCAGCCCCCGGAGGGCAACGGGCCTCACAGATACGCAGTATTTT. It is translated as CASSPRRATGLTDTQYF.